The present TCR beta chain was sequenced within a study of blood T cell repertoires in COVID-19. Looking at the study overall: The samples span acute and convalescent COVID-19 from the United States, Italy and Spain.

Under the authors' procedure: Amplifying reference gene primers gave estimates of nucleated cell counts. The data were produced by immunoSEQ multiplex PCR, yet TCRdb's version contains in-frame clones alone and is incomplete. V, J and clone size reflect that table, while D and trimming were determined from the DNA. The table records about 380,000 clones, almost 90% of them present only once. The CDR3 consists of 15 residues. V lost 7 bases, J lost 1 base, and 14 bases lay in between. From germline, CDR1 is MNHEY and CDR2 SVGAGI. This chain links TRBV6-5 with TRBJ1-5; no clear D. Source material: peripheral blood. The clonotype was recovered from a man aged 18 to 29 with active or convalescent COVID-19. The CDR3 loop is CASTSKQLSNQPQHF. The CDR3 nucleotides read TGTGCCAGCACCTCAAAACAGCTAAGCAATCAGCCCCAGCATTTT.